This is a list of T cell receptor beta chains from one sample in a study of Ad26.COV2.S vaccination and SARS-CoV-2 variants. Assay used: immunoSEQ multiplex PCR; TCRdb lists only in-frame clones, some missing. The sample contains fewer than 800,000 clones, roughly nine tenths of which appear only once. The source material was peripheral blood, sampled in a trial of Ad26.COV2.S vaccine versus placebo. These receptor sequences come from a person between 18 and 59 years old who received the Ad26.COV2.S COVID-19 vaccine or a placebo. Each CDR3 is given with its conserved first and last residue. D genes are given only for firm matches. The size entry is marked missing in some rows and otherwise reads once, few, many or a size class.

D: .
J: TRBJ1-2
V: TRBV24-1
size: .
DNA: TGTGCCACCAGTCCAGGGACCGCGAACTATGGCTACACCTTC
CDR3: CATSPGTANYGYTF

D: .
J: TRBJ2-7
V: TRBV6-5
size: .
DNA: TGTGCCAGCCGTAGCCTTGGCACAGAGTCCTACGAGCAGTACTTC
CDR3: CASRSLGTESYEQYF

D: .
J: TRBJ2-7
V: TRBV30
size: .
DNA: TGTGCCTGGAGTGCGGACGTAGGTAAGCAGTACTTC
CDR3: CAWSADVGKQYF

D: .
J: TRBJ2-7
V: TRBV5-4
size: .
DNA: TGTGCCAGCAGCCTAGTGAGCTCCTACGAGCAGTACTTC
CDR3: CASSLVSSYEQYF

D: .
J: TRBJ2-7
V: TRBV5-4
size: .
DNA: TGTGCCAGCAGCTTGGACCAGTGGGGCTCCTACGAGCAGTACTTC
CDR3: CASSLDQWGSYEQYF

D: .
J: TRBJ2-5
V: TRBV19
size: .
DNA: TGTGCCAGTAGTACCCACTCCAATAGTCAAGAGACCCAGTACTTC
CDR3: CASSTHSNSQETQYF

D: .
J: TRBJ2-2
V: TRBV2
size: .
DNA: TGTGCCAGCAGTCAAAGCCTAGGCGGGCCCGGGGAGCTGTTTTTT
CDR3: CASSQSLGGPGELFF

D: .
J: TRBJ1-4
V: TRBV5-5
size: .
DNA: TGTGCCAGCAGCGGGCCTGCGGGAGATGAAAAACTGTTTTTT
CDR3: CASSGPAGDEKLFF

D: .
J: TRBJ1-4
V: TRBV7-2
size: .
DNA: TGTGCCAGCAGCCCCCTGGGAGGGACCCTACTGTTTTTT
CDR3: CASSPLGGTLLFF

D: TRBD1
J: TRBJ2-7
V: TRBV3-1/TRBV3-2
size: few
DNA: TGTGCCAGCAGCCTCCGGGACAGGGCCTACGAGCAGTACTTC
CDR3: CASSLRDRAYEQYF

D: TRBD2
J: TRBJ2-5
V: TRBV2
size: .
DNA: TGTGCCAGCAGAAAACTAGCGGGATCGGAGACCCAGTACTTC
CDR3: CASRKLAGSETQYF

D: TRBD1
J: TRBJ2-3
V: TRBV4-3
size: .
DNA: TGCGCCAGCAGCCAAGACTTGGCAGGGGGTTCGGATACGCAGTATTTT
CDR3: CASSQDLAGGSDTQYF

D: TRBD1
J: TRBJ1-4
V: TRBV4-3
size: .
DNA: TGCGCCAGCAGCCAAGTGGGAGGGGGCATGGATGAAAAACTGTTTTTT
CDR3: CASSQVGGGMDEKLFF

D: TRBD2
J: TRBJ2-7
V: TRBV12-3/TRBV12-4
size: .
DNA: TGTGCCAGCGGGGCTAGCGGGAGCAGCGAGCAGTACTTC
CDR3: CASGASGSSEQYF

D: TRBD1
J: TRBJ2-5
V: TRBV24-1
size: .
DNA: TGTGCCACCAGTGATAGAAGGACAGGCGGGGAGACCCAGTACTTC
CDR3: CATSDRRTGGETQYF

D: .
J: TRBJ1-1
V: TRBV7-6
size: .
DNA: TGTGCCAGCAGCTTAGAGGGGCAAATGAACACTGAAGCTTTCTTT
CDR3: CASSLEGQMNTEAFF

D: .
J: TRBJ2-2
V: TRBV18
size: .
DNA: TGTGCCAGCTCACCGCCCTTTCACAGGGGACTCACCGGGGAGCTGTTTTTT
CDR3: CASSPPFHRGLTGELFF

D: .
J: TRBJ2-5
V: TRBV5-6
size: .
DNA: TGTGCCAGCAGCTTGGAACAGCTAGAGACCCAGTACTTC
CDR3: CASSLEQLETQYF

D: .
J: TRBJ2-1
V: TRBV7-8
size: few
DNA: TGTGCCAGCAGCTTGCCGGGAGATTACAATGAGCAGTTCTTC
CDR3: CASSLPGDYNEQFF

D: TRBD1
J: TRBJ1-6
V: TRBV6-5
size: .
DNA: TGTGCCAGCAGTTCCCGGACAGGGCGATCACCCCTCCACTTT
CDR3: CASSSRTGRSPLHF

D: TRBD2
J: TRBJ2-5
V: TRBV6-2/TRBV6-3
size: .
DNA: TGTGCCAGCAGCCTAAAAGCGCGGGAGCAGGGGACCCAGTACTTC
CDR3: CASSLKAREQGTQYF

D: .
J: TRBJ1-4
V: TRBV10-3
size: .
DNA: TGTGCCATCAGGGCGGACAGCGGCGGTGAAAAACTGTTTTTT
CDR3: CAIRADSGGEKLFF

D: .
J: TRBJ2-3
V: TRBV29-1
size: .
DNA: TGCAGCGTTGAAACCCGGCAGGGGTCTGATACGCAGTATTTT
CDR3: CSVETRQGSDTQYF

D: .
J: TRBJ1-5
V: TRBV19
size: .
DNA: TGTGCCAGTAGTACCTACAGGGCAAGCAATCAGCCCCAGCATTTT
CDR3: CASSTYRASNQPQHF

D: TRBD1
J: TRBJ1-2
V: TRBV18
size: .
DNA: TGTGCCAGCTCACCCTTCGGGACAGGGGAAGACTATGGCTACACCTTC
CDR3: CASSPFGTGEDYGYTF

D: .
J: TRBJ1-1
V: TRBV27
size: .
DNA: TGTGCCAGCAGTTTAATATACACCAAGAACACTGAAGCTTTCTTT
CDR3: CASSLIYTKNTEAFF

D: .
J: TRBJ2-1
V: TRBV7-3
size: once
DNA: TGTGCCAGCAGCTTATCGATCTACAATGAGCAGTTCTTC
CDR3: CASSLSIYNEQFF

D: .
J: TRBJ2-1
V: TRBV27
size: .
DNA: TGTGCCAGCAGCCTAGCGAATTATTACAATGAGCAGTTCTTC
CDR3: CASSLANYYNEQFF

D: .
J: TRBJ1-2
V: TRBV4-2
size: .
DNA: TGTGCCAGCAGCCAAGTCGGCAGGTCCGGCTACACCTTC
CDR3: CASSQVGRSGYTF

D: .
J: TRBJ2-6
V: TRBV6-5
size: .
DNA: TGTGCCAGCAGTTACTTGTCCTCTGGGGCCAACGTCCTGACTTTC
CDR3: CASSYLSSGANVLTF

D: .
J: TRBJ1-2
V: TRBV6-5
size: .
DNA: TGTGCCAGCAGTACCTTACAAGTGGGGTCCGGCTACACCTTC
CDR3: CASSTLQVGSGYTF

D: TRBD1
J: TRBJ1-1
V: TRBV5-6
size: .
DNA: TGTGCCAGCAGCCTCAACAGGGGAGTAGGCACTGAAGCTTTCTTT
CDR3: CASSLNRGVGTEAFF

D: .
J: TRBJ2-5
V: TRBV24-1
size: .
DNA: TGTGCCACCAGTGATAACGCGGCTCCCGGGGGAGAGACCCAGTACTTC
CDR3: CATSDNAAPGGETQYF

D: .
J: TRBJ1-3
V: TRBV10-1
size: once
DNA: TGCGCCAGCACTTCGACTGGAGGAAACACCATATATTTT
CDR3: CASTSTGGNTIYF

D: .
J: TRBJ1-2
V: TRBV7-9
size: .
DNA: TGTGCCAGCAGCTTACCCAGGGCACCTTATGGCTACACCTTC
CDR3: CASSLPRAPYGYTF

D: .
J: TRBJ2-7
V: TRBV30
size: once
DNA: TGTGCCTGGAGTGTCGGGTCAGCCAACGTTTACGAGCAGTACTTC
CDR3: CAWSVGSANVYEQYF

D: .
J: TRBJ1-1
V: TRBV30
size: once
DNA: TGTGCCTGGAGCGGTGGACGATGGGCTTTCTTT
CDR3: CAWSGGRWAFF

D: .
J: TRBJ2-3
V: TRBV30
size: .
DNA: TGTGCCTCCTACTGGAGGGGTTTGGCAGATACGCAGTATTTT
CDR3: CASYWRGLADTQYF

D: .
J: TRBJ1-5
V: TRBV24-1
size: .
DNA: TGTGCCACCAGTGAACCGGGAAGCAATCAGCCCCAGCATTTT
CDR3: CATSEPGSNQPQHF

D: TRBD2
J: TRBJ2-2
V: TRBV3-1/TRBV3-2
size: .
DNA: TGTGCCAGCAGTCTACTGGCGGGAGGAACCGGGGAGCTGTTTTTT
CDR3: CASSLLAGGTGELFF

D: .
J: TRBJ2-3
V: TRBV18
size: .
DNA: TGTGCCAGCTCACCAAGGCGTGGGGGACGGACAGATACGCAGTATTTT
CDR3: CASSPRRGGRTDTQYF

D: .
J: TRBJ2-5
V: TRBV3-1/TRBV3-2
size: .
DNA: TGTGCCAGCAGCCAGCCAGGAGAGCAAGAGACCCAGTACTTC
CDR3: CASSQPGEQETQYF

D: .
J: TRBJ1-1
V: TRBV5-4
size: .
DNA: TGTGCCAGCAGCTTGGACGCCAGTCTCACTGAAGCTTTCTTT
CDR3: CASSLDASLTEAFF

D: .
J: TRBJ1-3
V: TRBV5-1
size: .
DNA: TGCGCCAGCAGCTTTTCATCCCTTTCTGGAAACACCATATATTTT
CDR3: CASSFSSLSGNTIYF

D: TRBD2
J: TRBJ2-1
V: TRBV30
size: .
DNA: TGTGCCTGGTCAGGCGGGAGCTCCAATGAGCAGTTCTTC
CDR3: CAWSGGSSNEQFF

D: .
J: TRBJ1-5
V: TRBV6-1
size: .
DNA: TGTGCCAGCAGTGAACCCCTCCCGGGCAGGACCTATCAGCCCCAGCATTTT
CDR3: CASSEPLPGRTYQPQHF

D: TRBD1
J: TRBJ1-1
V: TRBV4-2
size: .
DNA: TGTGCCAGCAGCCCCCGGACAGGGGGAGGTGAAGCTTTCTTT
CDR3: CASSPRTGGGEAFF

D: .
J: TRBJ2-2
V: TRBV7-2
size: .
DNA: TGTGCCAGCAGCTTTCTAGGGGCGGCCACCGGGGAGCTGTTTTTT
CDR3: CASSFLGAATGELFF

D: TRBD2
J: TRBJ2-2
V: TRBV7-3
size: .
DNA: TGTGCCAGCAGCCTAACTAGCGGGGATGCGAACACCGGGGAGCTGTTTTTT
CDR3: CASSLTSGDANTGELFF

D: .
J: TRBJ1-5
V: TRBV27
size: .
DNA: TGTGCCAGCAGTTTAGTACAGGATAGCAATCAGCCCCAGCATTTT
CDR3: CASSLVQDSNQPQHF

D: .
J: TRBJ2-7
V: TRBV6-5
size: .
DNA: TGTGCCAGCAGTTACTCGATTGGCGGGTCCTCCTACGAGCAGTACTTC
CDR3: CASSYSIGGSSYEQYF

D: TRBD1
J: TRBJ2-4
V: TRBV5-6
size: .
DNA: TGTGCCAGCAGCTCCACAGGGGGTTTCGTCAAAAACATTCAGTACTTC
CDR3: CASSSTGGFVKNIQYF

D: TRBD1
J: TRBJ1-4
V: TRBV4-1
size: .
DNA: TGCGCCAGCAGCCAAGCGGACAGGGGCTTTTTGTTTTTT
CDR3: CASSQADRGFLFF

D: TRBD2
J: TRBJ2-1
V: TRBV9
size: once
DNA: TGTGCCAGCAGCGTAGACGGGGGGGCGATTAATGAGCAGTTCTTC
CDR3: CASSVDGGAINEQFF

D: .
J: TRBJ1-3
V: TRBV6-5
size: .
DNA: TGTGCCAGCAGAGGGAGTGGAAACACCATATATTTT
CDR3: CASRGSGNTIYF

D: .
J: TRBJ2-2
V: TRBV12-3/TRBV12-4
size: few
DNA: TGTGCCAGCAGTGGACAGGGGGAGCTGTTTTTT
CDR3: CASSGQGELFF

D: .
J: TRBJ2-3
V: TRBV10-3
size: .
DNA: TGTGCCGCCCTGGGGGTCCTTTTCCCCACAGATACGCAGTATTTT
CDR3: CAALGVLFPTDTQYF